This passage covers 2 T cell receptor beta chains from one sample sequenced in a study of T-cell memory formation after mild COVID-19. TCRdb used MiXCR to reprocess the 5' RACE reads, holding one entry per CDR3 protein. The data show fewer than 700,000 distinct CDR3 sequences, roughly a fifth seen once. Material: PBMCs or a T cell subset sorted from them (not recorded which). These TCRs come from an adult woman who had mild COVID-19 (a few samples of this study predate the infection). Cell type and time point are not known.

The chain combines TRBV20-1 with TRBJ2-1; TRBD2 agrees at 8 bases. J was trimmed by 3 bases and V by 6 bases; bases with no gene match: 4. There are 13 residues in the CDR3. Germline V gene data show CDR1 as DFQATT and CDR2 as SNEGSKA (reference sequence). CDR3 sequence: CSAPRGDYNEQFF. The CDR3 DNA is TGCAGTGCACCGCGGGGGGACTACAATGAGCAGTTCTTC.

This chain joins TRBV5-1 and TRBJ2-7, with 9 bases identical to TRBD1. V shed 5 bases and J 5 bases; nucleotides not matched to a gene: 8. Looked up from germline, CDR1 is SGHRS and CDR2 is YFSETQ. The CDR3 runs to 14 residues. CDR3 DNA: TGCGCCAGCAGTCGCGGGACAGGGATGGACGAGCAGTACTTC. It translates to CASSRGTGMDEQYF.